This T cell receptor (beta chain) came from a study of blood T cell repertoires in COVID-19. Study details: Both acute and convalescent COVID-19 samples were obtained from the United States, Italy and Spain. T cells, B-cell-depleted T cells, or PBMCs provided the cDNA or gDNA that served as material.

Original analysis: Estimation of nucleated cell counts was performed using reference gene primer amplification. Assay: immunoSEQ multiplex PCR; the TCRdb copy retains only in-frame clones and omits some. D and trimming come from the DNA, and the V and J calls and clone size come from that table. This table has roughly 130,000 clones, roughly three quarters appearing once. It was during active infection that Seattle patients were enrolled and then longitudinally followed. Germline V CDR1 and CDR2: MNHNS, SASEGT. This CDR3 region has 16 residues. Trimming stripped 2 bases from V and 7 bases from J, with 17 bases between.

The sequence was obtained from a woman in her seventies with COVID-19, enrolled during active disease. This chain connects TRBV6-1 to TRBJ1-4, with a weak D call TRBD1 (5 bases). Input material: peripheral blood. The CDR3 sequence is CASSERGRTVGEKLFF. The DNA for the CDR3 is TGTGCCAGCAGTGAAAGGGGCCGTACAGTGGGTGAAAAACTGTTTTTT.